The source of this T cell receptor beta chain is a study of OX40 agonist ivuxolimab in advanced cancers. The study's findings and limits: A proportion of nonresponders additionally exhibited low normalized T-cell clonal expansion. CD4+ and CD8+ blood T cells expanded clonally by week 6 at 0.1 to 3.0 mg/kg.

Data came from immunoSEQ multiplex PCR; TCRdb stores just in-frame clones and leaves some out. The table lists 70,000 to 90,000 clones, roughly nine tenths of them singletons. The germline V gene has CDR1 MNHEY and CDR2 SVGAGI. This CDR3 has 14 amino acids. Trimming left V 1 base short and J 3 bases short, with 9 bases between. A word on this clone: The antigen is undetermined.

The clonotype was recovered from an adult with an advanced solid tumor such as melanoma, head and neck, liver or kidney cancer. The chain combines TRBV6-5 with TRBJ1-1; no clear D. The sample was CD4+ or CD8+ T cells sorted from blood, taken in a trial of the OX40 agonist ivuxolimab. This chain's CDR3 is CASSYFREDTEAFF. In nucleotides, the CDR3 is TGTGCCAGCAGTTACTTTAGGGAGGACACTGAAGCTTTCTTT.